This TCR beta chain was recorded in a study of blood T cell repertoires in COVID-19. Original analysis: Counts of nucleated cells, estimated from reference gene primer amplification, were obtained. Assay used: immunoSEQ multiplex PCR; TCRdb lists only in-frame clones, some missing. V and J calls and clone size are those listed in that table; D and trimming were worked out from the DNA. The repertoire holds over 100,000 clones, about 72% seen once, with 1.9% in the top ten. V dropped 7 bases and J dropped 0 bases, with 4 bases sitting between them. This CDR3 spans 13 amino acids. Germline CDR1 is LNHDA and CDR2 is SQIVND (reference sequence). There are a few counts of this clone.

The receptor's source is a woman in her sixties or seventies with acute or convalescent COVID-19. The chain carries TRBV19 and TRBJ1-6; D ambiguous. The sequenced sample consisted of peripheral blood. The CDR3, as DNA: TGTGCCAGTACCAGCTCCTATAATTCACCCCTCCACTTT. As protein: CASTSSYNSPLHF.